This TCR beta chain is drawn from a study of cytomegalovirus exposure and HLA in healthy donors. Sequenced by immunoSEQ multiplex PCR; TCRdb stores in-frame clones only, minus some. This table has about 65,000 clones, 90% to 95% appearing once. Study findings and constraints: Most TCR sequences were uncommon, yet certain public TCRs appeared in many donors. The study put 150 or so TCR beta chains on its list as cytomegalovirus-associated. Through in vitro validation, three CMV-associated chains were shown to be specific for CMV antigens.

The CDR3 runs to 11 residues. Germline-derived CDR1 and CDR2 are SNHLY and FYNNEI. V was cut by 8 bases and J by 1 base, with 5 bases left in between. As regards this clone: Antigen unknown.

Sequencing input: PBMCs. This TCR derives from a woman younger than 30 in good health and CMV-seronegative. The V and J genes are TRBV2 and TRBJ2-5; D is possibly TRBD2 (5 bases). In DNA, the CDR3 is TGTGCCAGCGCGGGCCAAGAGACCCAGTACTTC. Protein: CASAGQETQYF.